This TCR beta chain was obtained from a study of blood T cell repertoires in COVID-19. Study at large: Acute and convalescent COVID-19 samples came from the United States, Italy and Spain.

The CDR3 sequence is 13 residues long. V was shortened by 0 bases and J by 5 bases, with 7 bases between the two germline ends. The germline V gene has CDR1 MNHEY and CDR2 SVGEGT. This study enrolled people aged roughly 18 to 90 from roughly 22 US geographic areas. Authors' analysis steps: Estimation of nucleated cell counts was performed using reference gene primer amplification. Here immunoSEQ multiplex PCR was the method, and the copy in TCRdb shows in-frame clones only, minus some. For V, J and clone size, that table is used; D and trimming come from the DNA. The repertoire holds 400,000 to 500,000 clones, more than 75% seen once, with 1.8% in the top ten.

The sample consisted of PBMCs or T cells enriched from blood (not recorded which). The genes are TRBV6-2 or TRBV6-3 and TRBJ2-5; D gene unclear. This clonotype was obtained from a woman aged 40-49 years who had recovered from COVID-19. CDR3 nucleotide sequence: TGTGCCAGCAGTTACTCTATCGGGGAGACCCAGTACTTC. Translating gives CASSYSIGETQYF.